This T cell receptor beta chain is drawn from a study of T cells in Graves' hyperthyroidism and ophthalmopathy (dated by TCRdb to the late 2010s). Background for the entire study: Peripheral blood was sampled at the time of initial diagnosis, prior to any treatment. To identify distinguishing TCR V-J signatures, a discovery cohort of 100 patients was used, comprising 40 to 45 with Graves' ophthalmopathy and under 60 with stable Graves' hyperthyroidism. Whether ophthalmopathy could be predicted prospectively was tested in an independent validation cohort made up of 18 to 20 hyperthyroidism patients plus 17 patients who later progressed to ophthalmopathy. The roughly 94 discovery patients were randomly divided into training and test sets at a 7:3 ratio. In addition, the study compared T-cell repertoires in thyroid tissue and in blood from five to seven Graves' hyperthyroidism patients. Once sampling was done, hyperthyroidism patients were given methimazole at a starting dose of 30 mg daily, whereas ophthalmopathy patients were given high-dose intravenous methylprednisolone. The paper reports TCR Vbeta CDR3 sequencing of approximately 140 peripheral blood samples: over 40 ophthalmopathy, fewer than 85 hyperthyroidism and around 17 progressor patients.

Here is what the overall study found, with its caveats: During validation, the model predicted progression to ophthalmopathy a median of about 6.5 months ahead of onset, with 60% to 71% sensitivity and around 73% specificity. Sample size was not statistically predetermined, and investigators were not blinded to group allocation. Ophthalmopathy was separated from stable hyperthyroidism by a 13 V-J signature model, with approximately 85% sensitivity and approximately 81% specificity obtained in cross-validation and 80%/75% obtained in testing. Most expanded thyroid clonotypes (frequency above 0.001) were also detected in blood, suggesting blood repertoires may reflect thyroid immune responses.

Amplification of TCR beta CDR3 regions was carried out from RNA transcripts. A first-round RT-PCR of the TCR CDR3 used the HTBI primer set with the Qiagen OneStep RT-PCR kit. The libraries were constructed in a second round of multiplex PCR and then size-selected and purified. The libraries were sequenced on an Illumina HiSeq2000 using paired-end 100 bp reads. As for how the authors treated the data: Raw data were processed with SOAPnuke, discarding reads with adapters, uncalled bases, mean Phred below 15, or no exact constant-primer or identifier match. High-quality paired reads were merged using COPE v1.2.5, and each unique nucleotide sequence was defined as a clonotype. MiTCR v1.1 was used to align clonotypes to the IMGT TRBV, TRBD and TRBJ reference segments. Only V-J combinations with frequency above 0.0001, covering 99% to 99.2% of repertoires, were analysed. The TCS score was defined as F50 (clonal expansion) divided by E x V (chaos), with BLOSUM62-based TCRdist calculated between CDR3 peptides within each V-J. Welch's t-statistics and random forest reduced roughly 500 V-J features to 13, which were used in a naive Bayes classifier (R e1071). Through fastp at Q25 and MiXCR, TCRdb rebuilt clones from the public reads, retaining in-frame beta chains. Rows merge per CDR3 protein into single entries with the most common DNA and genes. For this entry, the V and J calls and clone size follow TCRdb and not the study's own pipeline. The sample table holds some 510,000 distinct CDR3 sequences, of which roughly 20% were seen once. Of the sample, approximately 26% is held by the ten largest clones.

In regard to this clonotype: Its antigen remains undetermined. No much larger clonotype is one base removed from it; base qualities were not supplied.

A patient counted as having stable Graves' hyperthyroidism if no progression to ophthalmopathy occurred over 18 months of follow-up. The hyperthyroidism patients were between 18 and 65 years old and newly diagnosed, with a disease duration of less than 2 months. Exclusion was applied to patients with uncontrolled infections, other autoimmune diseases, pregnancy or lactation. Diagnoses were established on the basis of clinical symptoms, serum thyroxine and TRAb, thyroid ultrasound, and orbital computed tomography. PBMCs were isolated from approximately 10 ml of fresh peripheral blood by Ficoll-Paque density gradient centrifugation. Trizol reagent was used to extract total RNA, and RNA quality was then checked on an Agilent 2100 Bioanalyzer. The junction shows trimming of 6 bases on V and 4 bases on J, plus 9 bases between the germline ends. CDR1 and CDR2 were assigned from the germline V gene as ENHRY and SYGVKD. Measured from the cysteine to the phenylalanine, the CDR3 is 12 residues long. Of the read, only the CDR3 DNA is kept; its 36 bases are in frame from base 1.

The sample comprised blood. The sequence derives from a man between 18 and 29 years old with Graves' hyperthyroidism. This chain is built from TRBV10-3 and TRBJ1-1; D gene: possibly TRBD1, on 6 matching bases. The DNA is TGTGCCATCAGGGACAGCAGCACTGAAGCTTTCTTT. Its protein is CAIRDSSTEAFF.